This paragraph reports one TCR beta chain. The antigen it recognizes is unknown. Within one base of it there is no much larger clone, and no base qualities were kept. The sample comes from a study of blood T cell repertoires in COVID-19 (dated by TCRdb to the early 2020s). Some background on the complete study: The collaborator samples originated in the United States, Italy and Spain and spanned the acute and convalescent phases of COVID-19. A de-identified subject ID, COVID-19 status, age in years and sex were almost always included in the sample metadata. HLA class I and class II types, where available, came from metadata supplied by the sample provider rather than from assay-based typing. The prospective study material was composed of cDNA or gDNA derived from T cells, B-cell-depleted T cells, or PBMCs. Samples came from the ongoing ImmuneRACE study (first 160 participants) plus 1,254 subjects from 6 global collaborators. The repertoires were made available in a free public database intended to serve as a resource for research on the immune response to SARS-CoV-2. Deeply sampled blood TCRbeta repertoires from subjects exposed to, actively infected with, or recovered from COVID-19 were included in the dataset.

Taken from cysteine to phenylalanine, the CDR3 has 13 residues. CDR3 DNA is the only sequence kept; it has 39 bases, read in frame from the first base. Reading the germline V gene (reference sequence) gives CDR1 MNHEY and CDR2 SMNVEV. A distance of 6 bases separates the germline ends of V and J, which lose 2 bases and 4 bases respectively. TCRbeta CDR3 regions were amplified from genomic DNA by means of the immunoSEQ Assay, a bias-controlled multiplex PCR. As for how the authors treated the data: Nucleated cell counts per sample were estimated from amplification of reference gene primers within the assay. To quantify the absolute abundance of each unique TCRbeta CDR3 rearrangement, sequence reads were collapsed and filtered. For each sample, productive Simpson clonality was calculated as the square root of Simpson's diversity index across productive rearrangements. In its TCRdb copy, this immuneACCESS table keeps in-frame sequences only and misses some clones. Where compared with another copy, unresolved V genes explain less than half of these, and the others have no known cause. The V and J calls and clone size were taken over from that table, and D and trimming were inferred from the DNA. The sample contains tens of thousands of clones, around 79% of them found a single time. Of the sample, over 5.5% falls within the top ten clones.

What the research found in general, with its limitations: The amount of clinical and demographic metadata varied by source and participant and was provided uncurated.

The collaborating institutions used their own protocols to collect whole blood in K2EDTA tubes. Collaborator samples were shipped for TCRbeta analysis as frozen whole blood, isolated PBMCs, or DNA extracted from either sample type. The chain couples TRBV27 to TRBJ1-5; the D gene remains uncertain. This sequence was found in a man in his forties or fifties with active or convalescent COVID-19. The sample consisted of peripheral blood. The sequenced DNA: TGTGCCAGCAGTTTAGGGCCAAATCAGCCCCAGCATTTT. This gives the protein CASSLGPNQPQHF.